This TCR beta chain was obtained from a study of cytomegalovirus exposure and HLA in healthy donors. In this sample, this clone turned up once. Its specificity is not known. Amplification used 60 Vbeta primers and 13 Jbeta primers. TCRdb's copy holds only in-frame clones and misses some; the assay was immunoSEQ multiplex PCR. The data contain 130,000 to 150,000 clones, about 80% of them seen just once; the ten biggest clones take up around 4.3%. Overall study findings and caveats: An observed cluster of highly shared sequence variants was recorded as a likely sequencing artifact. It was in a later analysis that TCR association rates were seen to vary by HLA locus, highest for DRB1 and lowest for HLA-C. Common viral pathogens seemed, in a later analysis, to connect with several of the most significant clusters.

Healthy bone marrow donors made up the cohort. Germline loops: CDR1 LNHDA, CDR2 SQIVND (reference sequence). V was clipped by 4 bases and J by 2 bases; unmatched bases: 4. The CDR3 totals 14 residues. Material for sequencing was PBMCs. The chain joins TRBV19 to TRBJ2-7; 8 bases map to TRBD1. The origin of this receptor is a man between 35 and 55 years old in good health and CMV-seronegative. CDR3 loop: CASSSGTGTYEQYF. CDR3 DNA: TGTGCCAGTAGTAGCGGGACAGGTACCTACGAGCAGTACTTC.